This TCR beta chain was identified in a study of CD8 T cells in ankylosing spondylitis (dated by TCRdb to 2016 to 2017). The study in broad terms: To find TCR variants linked to disease, the study profiled T cell receptor beta repertoires in ankylosing spondylitis patients and healthy donors. The full study cohort was made up of under 30 ankylosing spondylitis patients and more than 90 healthy donors. Peripheral blood samples were taken, and synovial fluid was additionally collected from ankylosing spondylitis patients. The paper's findings and limits, for the study overall: According to the report, matched synovial fluid samples from ankylosing spondylitis patients were significantly enriched for the disease-linked clones. Some motif variants had previously been reported in the synovial fluid and blood of reactive arthritis patients, which suggests shared mechanisms of disease initiation. A TCR beta motif of several highly homologous amino acid variants appeared characteristic of blood from ankylosing spondylitis patients. The disease-linked clones showed a CD8+ phenotype and occurred at relatively low frequencies in peripheral blood.

TCRdb lists the instrument as Illumina HiSeq 2500. Quantitative 5'-RACE with molecular barcodes was used to prepare TCR beta libraries. From the authors' description of their analysis: A new computational method, built on a probabilistic model of VDJ rearrangement, was used to identify disease-linked TCR variants. TCRdb passed the public sequencing reads through fastp at Q25 and MiXCR, retaining productive beta sequences. Every entry covers one CDR3 protein and lists the most common genes and DNA from its rows. The V and J calls reflect TCRdb's pipeline rather than the authors' work. The sample profile shows under 950,000 distinct CDR3 sequences; 15% to 20% of them were found once. Approximately 18% of the sample is taken by the ten largest. V has 0 bases trimmed and J has 9 bases trimmed; junction bases matching no gene number 12. Spanning cysteine to phenylalanine, the CDR3 consists of 16 amino acids. The sequence is cut down to CDR3 DNA, 48 bases in frame from base 1. CDR1 and CDR2, looked up from the germline V gene, are SGHRS and YFSETQ.

Comment on this clonotype: Its antigen remains unidentified. Base qualities are not provided; no much larger clone lies one nucleotide away.

The receptor was isolated from a male donor with ankylosing spondylitis. The rearrangement combines TRBV5-1 with TRBJ2-1; 7 nucleotides in the junction match TRBD2. Sequencing input: blood, either unsorted or a sorted T cell fraction (not recorded which). The CDR3 protein sequence reads: CASSLANGHGGSEQFF. In nucleotide form, the sequence is TGCGCCAGCAGCTTGGCCAATGGACACGGGGGGAGTGAGCAGTTCTTC. The CDR3, completed at both ends by the reference TRBV5-1 and TRBJ2-1 genes, gives the full variable domain KAGVTQTPRYLIKTRGQQVTLSCSPISGHRSVSWYQQTPGQGLQFLFEYFSETQRNKGNFPGRFSGRQFSNSRSEMNVSTLELGDSALYLCASSLANGHGGSEQFFGPGTRLTVL.